The clone carrying this T cell receptor (beta chain) came up once. The data were obtained in a study of blood T cell repertoires in COVID-19. Across the whole study: Donors in the United States, Italy and Spain gave samples during acute or convalescent COVID-19. T cells, B-cell-depleted T cells, or PBMCs supplied cDNA or gDNA.

Per the original data handling: It was from reference gene primer amplification that nucleated cell counts were estimated. TCRdb keeps only in-frame clones here, not all; method: immunoSEQ multiplex PCR. The DNA was the basis for D and trimming; V, J and clone size are from that table. The top ten clones hold about 12% of a sample with tens of thousands of clones, about 80% of them seen once. Germline CDR1 is LGHNT and CDR2 is FRNRAP. J was trimmed by 4 bases and V by 6 bases; bases with no gene match: 11. CDR3 length: 17 amino acids. The gene calls are TRBV12-5 and TRBJ1-3, with TRBD1 matching 11 bases. Sequencing input: peripheral blood. This receptor was identified in a human donor in a cohort sampled during active COVID-19. The CDR3 DNA follows: TGTGCTAGTGGACCAGCCGGGACAGGGGGTTCAGGAAACACCATATATTTT. It is translated as CASGPAGTGGSGNTIYF.